These 10 T cell receptor beta chains share one sample of origin, sequenced in a study of graft-versus-host responses after intestinal transplantation. No antigen has been assigned to these receptors. Assay: immunoSEQ multiplex PCR; the TCRdb copy retains only in-frame clones and omits some. The sample contains tens of thousands of clones, over 85% of which appear only once. This specimen consisted of unstimulated CD4+ T cells sorted from spleen or lymph node cells, obtained before intestinal transplant. Source of these receptors: a human donor who received an intestinal transplant.

The chain employs TRBV28 and TRBJ1-6, with D possibly being TRBD1 (5 bases). The V end lost 6 bases, the J end lost 3 bases, and 9 bases lay between the germline ends. The CDR3 consists of 14 residues. CDR1 is MDHEN, CDR2 SYDVKM, per germline. CDR3 protein: CASRTTDYNSPLHF. In DNA form, the CDR3 reads TGTGCCAGCAGGACGACAGACTATAATTCACCCCTCCACTTT. The whole variable domain, filled in from reference TRBV28 and TRBJ1-6, reads DVKVTQSSRYLVKRTGEKVFLECVQDMDHENMFWYRQDPGLGLRLIYFSYDVKMKEKGDIPEGYSVSREKKERFSLILESASTNQTSMYLCASRTTDYNSPLHFGNGTRLTVT.

This chain joins TRBV4-1 and TRBJ2-5, with 7 bases lining up with TRBD1. V lost 2 bases to trimming and J lost 1 base; unmatched junction nucleotides: 1. CDR1 is MGHRA, CDR2 YSYEKL, per germline. The CDR3 has 14 amino acids. The CDR3 region has the DNA TGCGCCAGCAGCCAAACAGGGGCCCAAGAGACCCAGTACTTC. As protein: CASSQTGAQETQYF.

J is TRBJ2-2 and V is TRBV4-2; D is uncertain. Looked up from germline, CDR1 is LGHNA and CDR2 is YNFKEQ. The V and J ends lost 1 base and 7 bases respectively, with 13 bases between them. The CDR3 sequence is 15 residues long. The CDR3 loop reads CASSQGTGAGGELFF. The CDR3 DNA reads as TGTGCCAGCAGCCAAGGGACCGGTGCTGGCGGGGAGCTGTTTTTT.

The rearrangement joins TRBV28 to TRBJ1-3, with D possibly matching TRBD1 (5 bases). Germline values: CDR1 MDHEN, CDR2 SYDVKM. The CDR3 extends over 15 amino acids. The V end lost 5 bases, the J end lost 4 bases, and 15 bases lay between the germline ends. CDR3 sequence reads: CASSPPWGGGNTIYF. CDR3 coding DNA: TGTGCCAGCAGTCCCCCGTGGGGGGGAGGAAACACCATATATTTT.

The rearrangement uses TRBV28 and TRBJ1-5; no definite D call. Germline CDR1 and CDR2: MDHEN and SYDVKM. The V end lost 6 bases, the J end lost 7 bases, and 10 bases lay between the germline ends. The CDR3 has 12 amino acids. The CDR3 DNA sequence: TGTGCCAGCAGCTCACGGGCGCAGCCCCAGCATTTT. The encoded protein is CASSSRAQPQHF.

In this sample, this clone turned up once. The J gene is TRBJ2-5, the V gene TRBV6-5; no firm D call. The germline V gene has CDR1 MNHEY and CDR2 SVGAGI. The germline V and J ends were trimmed by 6 bases and 6 bases, with 17 bases remaining between them. The CDR3 has 14 amino acids. The CDR3 loop is CASSRDKAGKTQYF. CDR3 coding DNA: TGTGCCAGCAGCCGCGACAAAGCTGGAAAGACCCAGTACTTC.

In this sample, this clone turned up once. V is TRBV27 and J is TRBJ2-7, with TRBD2 identical over 7 bases. Germline V gene sequence: CDR1 MNHEY, CDR2 SMNVEV (reference sequence). V gave up 4 bases and J gave up 1 base; unmatched junction bases: 7. There are 15 residues in the CDR3. CDR3 nucleotides: TGTGCCAGCAGTTGGGAGGGAAGTAGATCCTACGAGCAGTACTTC. Residues: CASSWEGSRSYEQYF.

This clone occurred once. The gene calls are TRBV7-3 and TRBJ2-2; TRBD1 matches at 7 bases. Trimming took 6 bases from V and 0 from J; bases not matched to a gene: 4. This CDR3 spans 15 amino acids. Per the germline V gene, CDR1 is SGHTA and CDR2 is FQGTGA. The CDR3 DNA follows: TGTGCCAGCAGATCGACAGGGTCGAACACCGGGGAGCTGTTTTTT. Translating it yields CASRSTGSNTGELFF.

The chain couples TRBV10-3 to TRBJ1-3, with 7 bases matching TRBD1. Trimming at V came to 6 bases and at J to 1 base, leaving 0 bases not matched to a gene. Germline CDR1 ENHRY, CDR2 SYGVKD. The CDR3 is 13 residues long. For the CDR3, the DNA is TGTGCCATCAGGACAGGGTCTGGAAACACCATATATTTT. Protein sequence: CAIRTGSGNTIYF.

The chain carries TRBV28 and TRBJ1-2; TRBD1 might be the D (5 bases). The CDR3 has 13 residues. Germline assignment: CDR1 MDHEN and CDR2 SYDVKM. V gave up 11 bases and J gave up 3 bases, with 16 bases separating them. The CDR3 nucleotides are TGTGCCGTAACAACGGGACGGTACTATGGCTACACCTTC. This gives the protein CAVTTGRYYGYTF.